The 17 T cell receptor beta chains below all came from one sample that was sequenced in a study of T cell changes during pregnancy in multiple sclerosis. Clones were read by immunoSEQ multiplex PCR, and TCRdb kept only the in-frame ones, dropping some. The sample carries approximately 52,000 clones, roughly 92% recorded once. The sequences come from CD4+ T cells from peripheral blood mononuclear cells, collected in the third trimester of pregnancy. These receptors all stem from a female donor with multiple sclerosis, enrolled in a pregnancy study.

The chain carries TRBV11-2 and TRBJ1-4, with 7 positions matching TRBD1. J was trimmed by 7 bases and V by 5 bases; bases with no gene match: 16. Germline CDR1 reads SGHAT; CDR2 reads FQNNGV. The CDR3 runs to 17 residues. Here the CDR3 reads CASSRRGGTDAIEKLFF. CDR3 DNA: TGTGCCAGCAGCCGTCGAGGCGGGACAGATGCCATTGAAAAACTGTTTTTT. Based on the CDR3 plus reference TRBV11-2 and TRBJ1-4, the full variable domain is EAGVAQSPRYKIIEKRQSVAFWCNPISGHATLYWYQQILGQGPKLLIQFQNNGVVDDSQLPKDRFSAERLKGVDSTLKIQPAKLEDSAVYLCASSRRGGTDAIEKLFFGSGTQLSVL.

The chain joins TRBV6-1 to TRBJ1-5; D remains ambiguous. The CDR3 runs 17 residues. Per the germline V gene, CDR1 is MNHNS and CDR2 is SASEGT. V lost 4 bases to trimming and J lost 0 bases, with 16 bases between them. The CDR3 DNA reads TGTGCCAGCAGTGGTGTATCGTGGGCAAATAGCAATCAGCCCCAGCATTTT. Translating gives CASSGVSWANSNQPQHF.

The chain carries TRBV5-1 and TRBJ2-7; 10 bases map to TRBD1. The V gene's germline CDR1 is SGHRS and CDR2 YFSETQ. V shed 4 bases and J 10 bases; nucleotides not matched to a gene: 8. This CDR3 is 13 amino acids long. CDR3 sequence (DNA): TGCGCCAGCAGCCTCGTGGGGACAGGGGAACAGTACTTC. This gives the protein CASSLVGTGEQYF.

The table lists this clone with a count of one. The chain recombines TRBV5-1 with TRBJ1-3; 7 bases line up with TRBD1. Germline CDR1 and CDR2: SGHRS and YFSETQ. Trimming at V came to 7 bases and at J to 0 bases, leaving 4 bases not matched to a gene. The CDR3 is 14 amino acids. The CDR3 region is CASAQGVSGNTIYF. The CDR3 DNA sequence: TGCGCCAGCGCCCAGGGGGTCTCTGGAAACACCATATATTTT.

The rearrangement links TRBV29-1 to TRBJ2-7; D not certain. Germline-derived CDR1 and CDR2 are SQVTM and ANQGSEA. This CDR3 is built from 13 residues. With 1 base removed from V and 4 bases from J, the gap between germline ends came to 11 bases. In DNA, the CDR3 is TGCAGCGTTGAAGCTACCATATGGTACGAGCAGTACTTC. Its protein product is CSVEATIWYEQYF.

The rearrangement uses TRBV7-3 and TRBJ2-3; D ambiguous. CDR1 SGHTA and CDR2 FQGTGA come from the germline V gene. V lost 2 bases and J lost 2, with 11 bases in between. This CDR3 spans 15 amino acids. CDR3 sequence (DNA): TGTGCCAGCAGCTTAGGCCTCCCCGCCACAGATACGCAGTATTTT. Encoded protein: CASSLGLPATDTQYF. The full variable domain, completed using reference TRBV7-3 and TRBJ2-3, is GAGVSQTPSNKVTEKGKYVELRCDPISGHTALYWYRQSLGQGPEFLIYFQGTGAADDSGLPNDRFFAVRPEGSVSTLKIQRTERGDSAVYLCASSLGLPATDTQYFGPGTRLTVL.

The chain has TRBV2 and TRBJ1-1; 8 bases map to TRBD1. Germline V gene lookup returns CDR1 SNHLY and CDR2 FYNNEI. The ends lost 4 bases at V and 0 bases at J; junction bases unmatched: 4. The CDR3 has 15 amino acids. The CDR3: CASSATGALNTEAFF. The CDR3 DNA is TGTGCCAGCAGTGCGACAGGGGCTTTGAACACTGAAGCTTTCTTT.

The chain employs TRBV6-4 and TRBJ1-4; D gene ambiguous. The CDR3 is 14 amino acids. Germline V gene sequence: CDR1 MRHNA, CDR2 SNTAGT. Trimming removed 5 bases at V and 6 bases at J, with 13 bases between. Here the CDR3 reads CASSREAFDEKLFF. CDR3 coding DNA: TGTGCCAGCAGTCGAGAGGCCTTTGATGAAAAACTGTTTTTT.

The genes are TRBV6-5 and TRBJ1-3, with D unclear. Per the germline V gene, CDR1 is MNHEY and CDR2 is SVGAGI. Between the trimmed V and J ends, which lost 6 bases and 0 bases, there was a span of 9 bases. The CDR3 extends over 14 amino acids. The CDR3 region has the DNA TGTGCCAGCAGGAAGACGGGCTCTGGAAACACCATATATTTT. Translating it yields CASRKTGSGNTIYF.

The chain links TRBV7-2 to TRBJ1-6; D uncertain. The CDR3 is made up of 13 amino acids. Germline values: CDR1 SGHTA, CDR2 FQGNSA. The V end lost 2 bases, the J end lost 7 bases, and 6 bases lay between the germline ends. The CDR3 DNA sequence: TGTGCCAGCAGCTTATCAGTGAATTCACCCCTCCACTTT. Protein: CASSLSVNSPLHF. The full variable domain, in which reference TRBV7-2 and TRBJ1-6 provide the parts outside the CDR3, is GAGVSQSPSNKVTEKGKDVELRCDPISGHTALYWYRQSLGQGLEFLIYFQGNSAPDKSGLPSDRFSAERTGGSVSTLTIQRTQQEDSAVYLCASSLSVNSPLHFGNGTRLTVT.

This chain links TRBV4-2 with TRBJ1-2, with D possibly TRBD1 on 5 matching bases. The length of the CDR3 is 16 residues. Per the germline V gene, CDR1 is LGHNA and CDR2 is YNFKEQ. V lost 4 bases and J lost 0, with 15 bases in between. CDR3 nucleotides: TGTGCCAGCAGCCCGACAGTTAAGACAGCTAACTATGGCTACACCTTC. Protein: CASSPTVKTANYGYTF.

The chain carries TRBV28 and TRBJ1-2; 12 positions agree with TRBD1. The CDR3 runs 15 residues. Germline V gene data show CDR1 as MDHEN and CDR2 as SYDVKM. With 8 bases clipped from V and 8 bases from J, the junction kept 12 bases outside the gene matches. The CDR3 region is CASAFNRDRGHGYTF. In DNA form, the CDR3 reads TGTGCCAGCGCGTTCAACCGGGACAGGGGGCACGGCTACACCTTC.

V and J are TRBV5-6 and TRBJ1-3; D remains unclear. Between the trimmed V and J ends, which lost 4 bases and 0 bases, there was a span of 14 bases. The germline V gene encodes CDR1 SGHDT and CDR2 YYEEEE. The CDR3 extends over 16 amino acids. The CDR3 here is CASSLVTTDSGNTIYF. Written as DNA, the CDR3 is TGTGCCAGCAGCCTAGTTACCACTGACTCTGGAAACACCATATATTTT.

This clone was seen only once. The chain couples TRBV30 to TRBJ1-2; no definite D call. CDR3 length: 13 amino acids. Germline CDR1 and CDR2: GTSNPN and SVGIG (reference sequence). V lost 0 bases and J 4 bases, leaving 9 bases between the germline ends. This CDR3 reads CAWSVIRGYGYTF. Here the CDR3 DNA reads TGTGCCTGGAGTGTAATTAGAGGCTATGGCTACACCTTC.

Turning to this clone: A junction boundary mismatches the germline segment, possibly from a read error. V usage is TRBV7-3 and J usage is TRBJ2-7; tentatively, D is TRBD2 (6 bases). Germline CDR1 reads SGHTA; CDR2 reads FQGTGA. The CDR3 has 12 amino acids. CDR3 nucleotide sequence: TGTGCCAGCAGCTTAACGGGCGGGGCGGCGCACTTC. Translating it yields CASSLTGGAAHF.

The chain joins TRBV2 to TRBJ1-5; TRBD1 might be the D (5 bases). Per germline, CDR1 SNHLY and CDR2 FYNNEI. Trimming cost V 3 bases and J 5 bases, with 11 bases left between them. The CDR3 runs to 14 residues. For the CDR3, the DNA is TGTGCCAGCAGTGACAGGGTGGGCCATCAGCCCCAGCATTTT. Encoded protein: CASSDRVGHQPQHF.

V is TRBV2 and J is TRBJ1-5; 7 bases agree with TRBD1. V lost 6 bases, J lost 2 bases, and 10 bases stayed unmatched. This CDR3 region has 16 residues. Germline assignment: CDR1 SNHLY and CDR2 FYNNEI. The CDR3 protein is CASRDTLDRGNQPQHF. For the CDR3, the DNA is TGTGCCAGCAGGGATACCTTAGACAGGGGCAATCAGCCCCAGCATTTT.